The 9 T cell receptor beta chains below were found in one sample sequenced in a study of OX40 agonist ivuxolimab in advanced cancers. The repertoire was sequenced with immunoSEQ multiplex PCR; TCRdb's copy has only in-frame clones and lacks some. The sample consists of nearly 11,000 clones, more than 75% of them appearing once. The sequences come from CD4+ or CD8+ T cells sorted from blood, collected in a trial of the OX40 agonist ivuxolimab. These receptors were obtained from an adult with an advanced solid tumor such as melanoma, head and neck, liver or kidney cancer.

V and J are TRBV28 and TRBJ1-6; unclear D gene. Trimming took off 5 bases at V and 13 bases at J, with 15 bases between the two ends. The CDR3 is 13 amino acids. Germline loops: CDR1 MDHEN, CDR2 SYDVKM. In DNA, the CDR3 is TGTGCCAGCAGTCTCCATTCGGTTAGGCCCCTCCACTTT. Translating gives CASSLHSVRPLHF.

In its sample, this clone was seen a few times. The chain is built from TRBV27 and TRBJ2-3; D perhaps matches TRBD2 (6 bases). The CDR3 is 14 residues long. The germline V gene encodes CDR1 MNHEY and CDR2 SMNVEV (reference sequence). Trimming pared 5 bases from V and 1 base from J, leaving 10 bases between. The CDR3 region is CASSLTGGTDTQYF. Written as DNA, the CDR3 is TGTGCCAGCAGTCTCACGGGGGGCACAGATACGCAGTATTTT.

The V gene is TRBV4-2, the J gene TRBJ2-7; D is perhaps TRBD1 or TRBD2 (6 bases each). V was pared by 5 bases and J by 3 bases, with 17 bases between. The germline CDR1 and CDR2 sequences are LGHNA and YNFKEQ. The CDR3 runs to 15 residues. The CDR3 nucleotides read TGTGCCAGCAGCTTGTCCGCCGGGGGCGTCTACGAGCAGTACTTC. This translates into CASSLSAGGVYEQYF.

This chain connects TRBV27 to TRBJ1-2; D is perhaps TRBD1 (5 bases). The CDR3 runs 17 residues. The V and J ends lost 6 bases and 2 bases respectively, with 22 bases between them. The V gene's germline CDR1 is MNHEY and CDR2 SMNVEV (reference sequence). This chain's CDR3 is CASRSRDGMSPNYGYTF. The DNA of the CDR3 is TGTGCCAGCAGGAGCCGGGACGGCATGTCCCCCAACTATGGCTACACCTTC.

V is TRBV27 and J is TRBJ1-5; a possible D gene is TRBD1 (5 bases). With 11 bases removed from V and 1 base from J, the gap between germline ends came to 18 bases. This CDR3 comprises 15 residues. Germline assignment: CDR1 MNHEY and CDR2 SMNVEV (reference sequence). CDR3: CAASYSGASNQPQHF. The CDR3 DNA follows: TGTGCCGCTTCCTATTCCGGGGCGAGCAATCAGCCCCAGCATTTT.

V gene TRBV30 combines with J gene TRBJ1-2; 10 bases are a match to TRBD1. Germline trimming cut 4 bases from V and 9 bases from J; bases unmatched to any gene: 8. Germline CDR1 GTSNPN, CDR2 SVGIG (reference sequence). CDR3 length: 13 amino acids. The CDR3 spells CAWTPGQGSSYTF. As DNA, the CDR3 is TGTGCCTGGACTCCGGGACAGGGGTCCAGCTACACCTTC.

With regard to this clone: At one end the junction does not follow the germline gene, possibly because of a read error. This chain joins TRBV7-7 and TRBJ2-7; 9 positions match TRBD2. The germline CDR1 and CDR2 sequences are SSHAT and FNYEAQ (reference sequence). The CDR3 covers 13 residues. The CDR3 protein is CASSPSGTLEQYF. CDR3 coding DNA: TGTGCTAGCAGCCCTAGCGGGACCCTGGAGCAGTACTTC. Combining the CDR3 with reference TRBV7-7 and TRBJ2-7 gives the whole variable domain GAGVSQSPRYKVTKRGQDVTLRCDPISSHATLYWYQQALGQGPEFLTYFNYEAQPDKSGLPSDRFSAERPEGSISTLTIQRTEQRDSAMYRCASSPSGTLEQYFGPGTRLTVT.

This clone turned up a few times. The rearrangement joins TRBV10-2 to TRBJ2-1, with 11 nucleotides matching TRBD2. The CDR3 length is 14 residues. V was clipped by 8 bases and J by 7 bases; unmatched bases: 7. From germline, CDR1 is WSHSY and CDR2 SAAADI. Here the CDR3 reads CASQLAGVRNEQFF. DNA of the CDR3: TGCGCCAGCCAACTAGCGGGAGTACGGAATGAGCAGTTCTTC.

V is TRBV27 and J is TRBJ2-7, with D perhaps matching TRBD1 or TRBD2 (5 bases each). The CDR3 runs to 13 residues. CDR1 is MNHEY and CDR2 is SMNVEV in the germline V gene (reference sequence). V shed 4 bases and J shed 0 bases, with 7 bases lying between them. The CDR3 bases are TGTGCCAGCAGTTGGGACGGCTCCTACGAGCAGTACTTC. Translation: CASSWDGSYEQYF.